The T cell receptor beta chain under discussion was sequenced for a study of tumor and adjacent non-tumor tissue in lung cancer. Study-level points and caveats: Tumor repertoires had a smaller top 100 clone share than normal lung. TCR diversity was significantly greater in tumor than normal lung tissue. Patients with more diverse tumor TCRs had worse survival.

The template was RNA from unsorted bulk tissue. Distant lung tissue was collected more than 3 cm away from the tumor edge. This CDR3 contains 14 residues. Germline loops: CDR1 SGHAT, CDR2 FQNNGV. TCRbeta libraries were built with three rounds of nested PCR, modified from ARM-PCR. TCRdb re-called the multiplex PCR reads through MiXCR, storing one row per CDR3 protein. Among roughly 75,000 distinct CDR3 sequences listed, around 80% were seen once. Comment on this clonotype: Its antigen is not identified. Mismatch with germline at one junction end may stem from a read error.

The sequence was collected from a man aged 55 to 70 with non-small cell lung cancer. Sequenced sample: distant non-tumor lung tissue. This chain uses TRBV11-2 with TRBJ2-1; 10 bases agree with TRBD2. CDR3 nucleotides: TGTGCCAGGAGCTCTAGCGGGGGATACAATGAGCAATTCTTC. Translating gives CARSSSGGYNEQFF. The entire variable domain, with the rest obtained from reference TRBV11-2 and TRBJ2-1, is as follows: EAGVAQSPRYKIIEKRQSVAFWCNPISGHATLYWYQQILGQGPKLLIQFQNNGVVDDSQLPKDRFSAERLKGVDSTLKIQPAKLEDSAVYLCARSSSGGYNEQFFGPGTRLTVL.